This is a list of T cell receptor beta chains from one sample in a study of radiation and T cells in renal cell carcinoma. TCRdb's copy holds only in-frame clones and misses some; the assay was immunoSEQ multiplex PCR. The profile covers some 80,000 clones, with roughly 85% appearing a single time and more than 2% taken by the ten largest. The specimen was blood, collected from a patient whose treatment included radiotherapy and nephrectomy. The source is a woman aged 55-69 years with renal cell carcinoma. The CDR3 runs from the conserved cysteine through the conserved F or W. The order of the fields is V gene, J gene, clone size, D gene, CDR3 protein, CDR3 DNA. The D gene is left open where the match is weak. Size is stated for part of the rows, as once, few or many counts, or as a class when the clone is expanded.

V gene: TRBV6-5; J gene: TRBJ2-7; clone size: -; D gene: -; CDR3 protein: CASSYEVGSYEQYF; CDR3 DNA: TGTGCCAGCAGTTACGAAGTGGGGTCCTACGAGCAGTACTTC
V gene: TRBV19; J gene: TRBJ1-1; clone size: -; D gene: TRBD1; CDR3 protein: CASSGQGLNTEAFF; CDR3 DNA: TGTGCCAGTAGCGGACAGGGATTGAACACTGAAGCTTTCTTT
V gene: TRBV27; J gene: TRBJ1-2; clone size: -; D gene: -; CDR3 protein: CASSPIIAGPWEGYTF; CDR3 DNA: TGTGCCAGCAGTCCAATCATTGCGGGGCCCTGGGAGGGCTACACCTTC
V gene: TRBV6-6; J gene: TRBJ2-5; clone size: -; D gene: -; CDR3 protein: CASSYPGPQETQYF; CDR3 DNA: TGTGCCAGCAGTTACCCGGGGCCACAAGAGACCCAGTACTTC
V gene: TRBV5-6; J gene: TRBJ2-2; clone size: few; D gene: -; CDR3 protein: CASRGGAYTGELFF; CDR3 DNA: TGTGCCAGCAGGGGGGGCGCCTACACCGGGGAGCTGTTTTTT
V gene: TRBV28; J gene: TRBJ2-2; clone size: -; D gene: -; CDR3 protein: CASSFWGWGEESRGELFF; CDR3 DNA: TGTGCCAGCAGTTTCTGGGGCTGGGGGGAGGAATCGCGCGGGGAGCTGTTTTTT
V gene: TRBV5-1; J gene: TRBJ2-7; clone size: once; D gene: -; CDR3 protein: CASRYRSSYEQYF; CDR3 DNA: TGCGCCAGCAGGTACAGGTCTTCCTACGAGCAGTACTTC
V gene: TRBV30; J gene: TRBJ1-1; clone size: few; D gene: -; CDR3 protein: CAWTQQGWTEAFF; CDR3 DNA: TGTGCCTGGACCCAACAGGGATGGACTGAAGCTTTCTTT
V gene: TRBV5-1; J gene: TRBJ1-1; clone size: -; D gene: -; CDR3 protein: CASSQLGSGTEAFF; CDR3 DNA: TGCGCCAGCAGCCAACTCGGCTCGGGCACTGAAGCTTTCTTT
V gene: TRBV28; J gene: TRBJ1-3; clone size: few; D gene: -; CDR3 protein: CASSPGRVRASGNTIYF; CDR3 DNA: TGTGCCAGCAGTCCGGGTAGGGTCCGCGCCTCTGGAAACACCATATATTTT
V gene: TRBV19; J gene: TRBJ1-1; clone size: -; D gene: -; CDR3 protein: CASSRSGNTEAFF; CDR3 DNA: TGTGCCAGTAGTCGCTCTGGGAACACTGAAGCTTTCTTT
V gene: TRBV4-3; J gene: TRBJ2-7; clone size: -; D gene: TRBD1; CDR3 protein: CASSQEADRGTHEQYF; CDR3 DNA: TGCGCCAGCAGCCAAGAAGCGGACAGGGGTACCCACGAGCAGTACTTC
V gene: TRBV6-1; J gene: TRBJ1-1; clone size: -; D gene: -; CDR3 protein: CASSEGRGDTEAFF; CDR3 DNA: TGTGCCAGCAGTGAGGGCAGGGGCGACACTGAAGCTTTCTTT
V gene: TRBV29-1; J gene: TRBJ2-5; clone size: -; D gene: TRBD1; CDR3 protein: CSVQGQGVPETQYF; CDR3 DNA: TGCAGCGTTCAAGGACAGGGGGTACCAGAGACCCAGTACTTC
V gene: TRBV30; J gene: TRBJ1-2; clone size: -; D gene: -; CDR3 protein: CAWSVRGGSDGYTF; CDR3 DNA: TGTGCCTGGAGTGTACGGGGGGGCTCTGATGGCTACACCTTC
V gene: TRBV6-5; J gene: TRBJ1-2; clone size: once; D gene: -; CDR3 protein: CASSVDGDYGYTF; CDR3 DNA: TGTGCCAGCTCCGTGGACGGGGACTATGGCTACACCTTC